This entry lists 19 T cell receptor beta chains sequenced from one sample in a study of cytomegalovirus exposure and HLA in healthy donors. Clones were read by immunoSEQ multiplex PCR, and TCRdb kept only the in-frame ones, dropping some. The sample has around 170,000 clones, 88% seen once. Sequences were obtained from PBMCs. Every receptor here comes from a man aged 18 to 30 in good health and CMV-seronegative.

This clone occurred once. The rearrangement links TRBV4-2 to TRBJ1-5; D unresolved. V lost 1 base to trimming and J lost 1 base, with 2 bases between them. The CDR3 totals 13 residues. CDR1 LGHNA and CDR2 YNFKEQ come from the germline V gene. The CDR3: CASSQVSNQPQHF. The CDR3 DNA sequence: TGTGCCAGCAGCCAAGTAAGCAATCAGCCCCAGCATTTT.

The chain has TRBV10-1 and TRBJ1-1; D is undetermined. Germline loops: CDR1 WNHNN, CDR2 SYGVQD (reference sequence). The length of the CDR3 is 14 residues. Trimming took off 0 bases at V and 0 bases at J, with 5 bases between the two ends. The CDR3 sequence is CASSESHMNTEAFF. The CDR3 bases are TGCGCCAGCAGTGAGTCCCACATGAACACTGAAGCTTTCTTT.

The rearrangement uses TRBV9 and TRBJ2-7, with TRBD1 matching 8 bases. J was trimmed by 2 bases and V by 2 bases; bases with no gene match: 15. There are 18 residues in the CDR3. Germline CDR1 reads SGDLS; CDR2 reads YYNGEE. As DNA, the CDR3 is TGTGCCAGCAGCGTGGTGACAGGGGCCACTCGTGGGGCCTACGAGCAGTACTTC. This translates into CASSVVTGATRGAYEQYF.

The chain recombines TRBV5-1 with TRBJ2-4; 10 bases map to TRBD1. CDR1 is SGHRS and CDR2 is YFSETQ in the germline V gene. The CDR3 consists of 19 residues. Trimming cost V 2 bases and J 2 bases; bases outside gene matches: 13. CDR3 bases: TGCGCCAGCAGCTTACGACAGGGGGCGGTAGTACTAACCAAAAACATTCAGTACTTC. It is translated as CASSLRQGAVVLTKNIQYF. Together with reference TRBV5-1 and TRBJ2-4, the CDR3 gives the full variable domain: KAGVTQTPRYLIKTRGQQVTLSCSPISGHRSVSWYQQTPGQGLQFLFEYFSETQRNKGNFPGRFSGRQFSNSRSEMNVSTLELGDSALYLCASSLRQGAVVLTKNIQYFGAGTRLSVL.

The genes are TRBV28 and TRBJ1-5; D possibly corresponds to TRBD1 (5 bases). Trimming pared 5 bases from V and 5 bases from J, leaving 13 bases between. Germline V gives CDR1 MDHEN, CDR2 SYDVKM. The CDR3 runs 14 residues. The CDR3 bases are TGTGCCAGCAGTCCCCCGACGGGGGATCAGCCCCAGCATTTT. Its protein product is CASSPPTGDQPQHF.

This clone has only one observation. The chain employs TRBV10-3 and TRBJ1-5, with 7 bases that match TRBD1. J gave up 7 bases and V 5 bases, and 5 bases lay outside the gene matches. The CDR3 length is 13 residues. Germline V lookup: CDR1 ENHRY, CDR2 SYGVKD. DNA for the CDR3: TGTGCCATCAGTACAGGGGATAAACAGCCCCAGCATTTT. Translated: CAISTGDKQPQHF.

This chain uses TRBV6-5 with TRBJ1-6, with 7 positions matching TRBD1. CDR3 length: 15 amino acids. CDR1 and CDR2 (germline): MNHEY, SVGAGI. V lost 0 bases, J lost 10 bases, and 6 bases stayed unmatched. The DNA of the CDR3 is TGTGCCAGCAGTTACTCCGAGACAGGGCGATCACCCCTCCACTTT. Its protein is CASSYSETGRSPLHF.

The rearrangement links TRBV6-6 to TRBJ2-7; 11 bases fit TRBD1. Germline CDR1 and CDR2: MNHNY and SVGAGI (reference sequence). The CDR3 is 14 residues long. With V trimmed by 6 bases and J by 8 bases, 9 bases remained unmatched. CDR3 in DNA: TGTGCCAGCAGCACCGGACAGGGGGCCCTGAAGCAGTACTTC. Protein sequence: CASSTGQGALKQYF.

V is TRBV7-2 and J is TRBJ2-5; 13 bases are a match to TRBD2. Trimming cost V 0 bases and J 5 bases; bases outside gene matches: 3. The CDR3 covers 16 residues. From germline, CDR1 is SGHTA and CDR2 FQGNSA. CDR3: CASSLARLAGGETQYF. The CDR3 nucleotides are TGTGCCAGCAGCTTAGCACGACTAGCGGGGGGTGAGACCCAGTACTTC.

J is TRBJ2-7 and V is TRBV4-1; weak D call: TRBD2 (6 bases). The length of the CDR3 is 14 residues. Germline assignment: CDR1 MGHRA and CDR2 YSYEKL. Trimming took off 2 bases at V and 3 bases at J, with 11 bases between the two ends. The CDR3: CASSQNSGNYEQYF. DNA for the CDR3: TGCGCCAGCAGCCAAAATAGCGGAAACTACGAGCAGTACTTC.

This chain connects TRBV7-2 to TRBJ1-2; D remains ambiguous. V shed 5 bases and J shed 3 bases, with 19 bases lying between them. CDR1 is SGHTA, CDR2 FQGNSA, per germline. The CDR3 spans 16 residues. This CDR3 reads CASSPQLTARDYGYTF. The CDR3 DNA is TGTGCCAGCAGCCCTCAACTCACCGCACGGGACTATGGCTACACCTTC.

The rearrangement joins TRBV27 to TRBJ2-7; D gene ambiguous. There are 13 residues in the CDR3. The V gene's germline CDR1 is MNHEY and CDR2 SMNVEV (reference sequence). With 3 bases removed from V and 2 bases from J, the gap between germline ends came to 8 bases. The CDR3: CASSFGNPYEQYF. Written as DNA, the CDR3 is TGTGCCAGCAGTTTTGGCAATCCCTACGAGCAGTACTTC.

The chain couples TRBV28 to TRBJ2-7; a possible D gene is TRBD2 (7 bases). The CDR3 totals 12 residues. Trimming cost V 7 bases and J 6 bases, with 13 bases left between them. Germline lookup yields CDR1 MDHEN and CDR2 SYDVKM. The chain's CDR3 is CASMGGPGEQYV. CDR3 bases: TGTGCCAGCATGGGGGGGCCCGGCGAGCAGTACGTC.

V is TRBV7-8 and J is TRBJ2-7; 12 nucleotides agree with TRBD2. CDR1 is SGHVS and CDR2 is FQNEAQ in the germline V gene. Unmatched junction bases numbered 11, after V lost 5 bases and J lost 3 bases. This CDR3 region has 17 residues. The CDR3 loop reads CASSPRLAGEGYYEQYF. CDR3 DNA sequence: TGTGCCAGCAGCCCCCGACTAGCGGGAGAGGGGTACTACGAGCAGTACTTC.

The chain uses TRBV7-2 and TRBJ2-7; possible D gene TRBD1, 5 bases. The CDR3 runs to 13 residues. V lost 1 base to trimming and J lost 7 bases, with 11 bases between them. Germline lookup yields CDR1 SGHTA and CDR2 FQGNSA. The CDR3 sequence is CASSLGSGREQYF. As DNA, the CDR3 is TGTGCCAGCAGCTTAGGGTCAGGGCGGGAGCAGTACTTC.

This clone was seen repeatedly, ten times or more. V and J are TRBV27 and TRBJ2-7; 12 bases match TRBD1. Germline V gives CDR1 MNHEY, CDR2 SMNVEV (reference sequence). The trim removed 1 base at V and 5 bases at J, leaving 6 bases unmatched. The CDR3 runs 16 residues. The CDR3 protein is CASSLLGTGGMNEQYF. CDR3 bases: TGTGCCAGCAGTTTATTGGGGACAGGGGGCATGAACGAGCAGTACTTC.

This chain joins TRBV27 and TRBJ1-1, with D possibly being TRBD1 (6 bases). CDR3 size: 12 residues. Trimming took 4 bases from V and 7 from J, leaving 10 bases between them. Germline V gene lookup returns CDR1 MNHEY and CDR2 SMNVEV (reference sequence). The CDR3 nucleotides read TGTGCCAGCAGTTGGGAGGGGGGTGAAGCTTTCTTT. Protein: CASSWEGGEAFF.

The V call is TRBV2, the J call TRBJ2-5; TRBD2 aligns across 8 bases. From germline, CDR1 is SNHLY and CDR2 FYNNEI. Trimming took 2 bases from V and 4 from J; bases not matched to a gene: 6. The CDR3 spans 15 residues. The chain's CDR3 is CASSELLAGGETQYF. The CDR3 nucleotides read TGTGCCAGCAGTGAACTGCTAGCGGGTGGAGAGACCCAGTACTTC.

The V gene is TRBV5-1, the J gene TRBJ2-7; a possible D gene is TRBD2 (6 bases). The CDR3 is 15 residues long. Germline V gives CDR1 SGHRS, CDR2 YFSETQ. Trimming stripped 5 bases from V and 3 bases from J, with 18 bases between. In DNA form, the CDR3 reads TGCGCCAGCAGTCCACACGAGGGACTGCACTACGAGCAGTACTTC. This gives the protein CASSPHEGLHYEQYF. The full variable domain, with the rest looked up from reference TRBV5-1 and TRBJ2-7, is KAGVTQTPRYLIKTRGQQVTLSCSPISGHRSVSWYQQTPGQGLQFLFEYFSETQRNKGNFPGRFSGRQFSNSRSEMNVSTLELGDSALYLCASSPHEGLHYEQYFGPGTRLTVT.